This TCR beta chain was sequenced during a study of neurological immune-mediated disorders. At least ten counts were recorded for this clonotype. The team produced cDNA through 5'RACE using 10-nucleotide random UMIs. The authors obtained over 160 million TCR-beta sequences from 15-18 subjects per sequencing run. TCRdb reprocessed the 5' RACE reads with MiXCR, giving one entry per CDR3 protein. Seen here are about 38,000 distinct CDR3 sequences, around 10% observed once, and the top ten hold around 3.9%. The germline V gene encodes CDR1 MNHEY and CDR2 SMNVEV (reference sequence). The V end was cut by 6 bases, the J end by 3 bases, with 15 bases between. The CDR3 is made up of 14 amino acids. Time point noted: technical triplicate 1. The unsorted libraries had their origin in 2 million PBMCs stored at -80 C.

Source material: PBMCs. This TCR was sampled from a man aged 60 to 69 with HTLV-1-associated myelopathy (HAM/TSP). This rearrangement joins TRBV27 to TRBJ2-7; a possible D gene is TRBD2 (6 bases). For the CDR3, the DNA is TGTGCCAGCAGCCAAGGAAGGGGAGGCTACGAGCAGTACTTC. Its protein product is CASSQGRGGYEQYF.